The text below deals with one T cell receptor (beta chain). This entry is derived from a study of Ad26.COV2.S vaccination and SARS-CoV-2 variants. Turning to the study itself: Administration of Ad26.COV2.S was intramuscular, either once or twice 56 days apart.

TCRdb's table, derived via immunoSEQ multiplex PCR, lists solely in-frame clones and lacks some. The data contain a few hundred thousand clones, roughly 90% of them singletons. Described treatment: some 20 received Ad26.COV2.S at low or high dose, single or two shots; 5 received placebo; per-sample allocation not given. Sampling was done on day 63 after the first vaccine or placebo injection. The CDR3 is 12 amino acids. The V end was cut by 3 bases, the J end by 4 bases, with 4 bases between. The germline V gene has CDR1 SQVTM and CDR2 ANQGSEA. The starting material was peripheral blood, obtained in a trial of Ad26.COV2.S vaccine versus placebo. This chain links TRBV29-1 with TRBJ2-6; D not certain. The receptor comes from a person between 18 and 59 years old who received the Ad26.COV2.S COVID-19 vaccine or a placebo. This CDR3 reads CSVEKGANVLTF. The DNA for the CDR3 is TGCAGCGTTGAGAAGGGGGCCAACGTCCTGACTTTC.